This passage covers 25 T cell receptor beta chains from one sample sequenced in a study of cytomegalovirus exposure and HLA in healthy donors. A multiplex PCR was run with 60 Vbeta primers and 13 Jbeta primers. TCRdb's copy holds only in-frame clones and misses some; the assay was immunoSEQ multiplex PCR. Of about 200,000 clones in the sample, about 81% were seen once. Sequencing was done on a sample of PBMCs. The source of these receptors is a woman aged 35 to 49 in good health and CMV-seronegative.

The chain combines TRBV5-1 with TRBJ1-6; D call uncertain. V was pared by 0 bases and J by 9 bases, with 10 bases between. CDR1 and CDR2 from the germline V gene are SGHRS and YFSETQ. The CDR3 sequence is 14 residues long. The CDR3 region is CASSLDAGGSPLHF. CDR3 sequence (DNA): TGCGCCAGCAGCTTGGATGCGGGAGGTTCACCCCTCCACTTT.

The chain has TRBV7-6 and TRBJ1-1; D is uncertain. V gave up 3 bases and J gave up 0 bases, with 8 bases separating them. This CDR3 spans 14 amino acids. In germline, CDR1 is SGHVS, CDR2 FNYEAQ. This CDR3 is CASSFSGLNTEAFF. CDR3 nucleotides: TGTGCCAGCAGCTTCTCTGGCTTGAACACTGAAGCTTTCTTT.

The chain couples TRBV6-1 to TRBJ1-2; D ambiguous. V was clipped by 7 bases and J by 6 bases, with 15 bases between them. CDR3 length: 13 amino acids. Germline V lookup: CDR1 MNHNS, CDR2 SASEGT. CDR3 nucleotides: TGTGCCAGCAACATAGGCGAGGGTCATGGCTACACCTTC. Residues: CASNIGEGHGYTF.

This chain links TRBV12-5 with TRBJ2-1, with 11 bases identical to TRBD2. Germline CDR1 is LGHNT and CDR2 is FRNRAP. The junction had 7 bases not matched to a gene; V was cut back by 8 bases and J by 1 base. This CDR3 region has 16 residues. The CDR3: CASCARLAGSYNEQFF. The CDR3 DNA is TGTGCTAGTTGTGCTCGACTAGCGGGATCCTACAATGAGCAGTTCTTC.

V gene TRBV7-9 combines with J gene TRBJ2-5; 11 nucleotides line up with TRBD1. After removal of 4 bases from V and 4 bases from J, the junction contained 5 bases not matched to a gene. Germline loops: CDR1 SEHNR, CDR2 FQNEAQ (reference sequence). The CDR3 is 15 residues long. CDR3 in DNA: TGTGCCAGCAGCTCGGGACAGGGGGTTTCAGAGACCCAGTACTTC. Translating gives CASSSGQGVSETQYF.

J is TRBJ1-4 and V is TRBV6-5; maybe TRBD1 (5 bases). Germline V gene sequence: CDR1 MNHEY, CDR2 SVGAGI. The V end lost 0 bases, the J end lost 8 bases, and 13 bases lay between the germline ends. CDR3 length: 15 amino acids. CDR3 DNA: TGTGCCAGCAGTTACTCGCGGGGGTTTGGGGAAAAACTGTTTTTT. Translating it yields CASSYSRGFGEKLFF.

This clone was seen a few times. The chain joins TRBV7-3 to TRBJ1-1, with a possible D match to TRBD1 (5 bases). The CDR3 spans 18 residues. V shed 2 bases and J shed 7 bases, with 26 bases lying between them. Germline CDR1 reads SGHTA; CDR2 reads FQGTGA. The DNA for the CDR3 is TGTGCCAGCAGCTTACACCCCCTGAGAGCAGAAAAGGGGTATGAAGCTTTCTTT. Its translation: CASSLHPLRAEKGYEAFF.

This sequence joins TRBV29-1 and TRBJ2-2, with TRBD1 matching 8 bases. The V and J ends lost 4 bases and 5 bases, in that order; junction bases with no gene match: 3. This CDR3 has 13 residues. The germline V gene has CDR1 SQVTM and CDR2 ANQGSEA. The CDR3 DNA reads TGCAGCGTTGGGACAGGGAGGACCGGGGAGCTGTTTTTT. This translates into CSVGTGRTGELFF.

The V and J genes are TRBV11-2 and TRBJ1-2, with unresolved D. CDR1 SGHAT and CDR2 FQNNGV come from the germline V gene. The V end lost 4 bases, the J end lost 0 bases, and 15 bases lay between the germline ends. This CDR3 is 16 amino acids long. CDR3 bases: TGTGCCAGCAGCTCCCACACCAGCGAATCTAACTATGGCTACACCTTC. This gives the protein CASSSHTSESNYGYTF.

The chain has TRBV28 and TRBJ2-5; the match to TRBD1 covers 7 bases. The CDR3 sequence is 19 residues long. Germline V gene sequence: CDR1 MDHEN, CDR2 SYDVKM. After removal of 4 bases from V and 5 bases from J, the junction contained 22 bases not matched to a gene. CDR3 region: CASSSTLDRPKHRRETQYF. The CDR3 bases are TGTGCCAGCAGTTCGACCCTGGACAGGCCGAAACATCGGAGGGAGACCCAGTACTTC.

The V and J genes are TRBV5-1 and TRBJ2-5, with TRBD2 matching over 14 bases. V was clipped by 4 bases and J by 5 bases; unmatched bases: 7. This CDR3 spans 16 amino acids. The germline CDR1 and CDR2 sequences are SGHRS and YFSETQ. In nucleotides, the CDR3 is TGCGCCAGCAGCCTGGGACTAGCGGGAGAAGGGGAGACCCAGTACTTC. Amino acids: CASSLGLAGEGETQYF. The full variable domain, rest sourced from reference TRBV5-1 and TRBJ2-5, is KAGVTQTPRYLIKTRGQQVTLSCSPISGHRSVSWYQQTPGQGLQFLFEYFSETQRNKGNFPGRFSGRQFSNSRSEMNVSTLELGDSALYLCASSLGLAGEGETQYFGPGTRLLVL.

This rearrangement joins TRBV6-7 to TRBJ2-3, with 8 bases fitting TRBD2. TRBV6-7 is known as an ORF, though its function is uncertain. CDR3 size: 18 residues. V lost 0 bases and J lost 0; bases outside the gene matches: 8. The CDR3 DNA reads TGTGCCAGCAGTTACTCGAAGGCTAGCGGGCCTAGCACAGATACGCAGTATTTT. It specifies CASSYSKASGPSTDTQYF.

This clone has only one observation. An end of the junction does not agree with germline; a read error may underlie this. This chain joins TRBV5-4 and TRBJ1-1; D is unclear. This CDR3 has 13 amino acids. Germline V lookup: CDR1 SGHNT, CDR2 YYREEE (reference sequence). CDR3 coding DNA: TGTGCCAGCAGCGTAGAGTTAGGCGGAAGTTGGGTCTTT. This encodes CASSVELGGSWVF.

The chain links TRBV27 to TRBJ1-5; D is ambiguous. Trimming took off 3 bases at V and 4 bases at J, with 10 bases between the two ends. The CDR3 has 14 amino acids. Per germline, CDR1 MNHEY and CDR2 SMNVEV (reference sequence). Here the CDR3 DNA reads TGTGCCAGCAGTTTGACGGGGTTTAATCAGCCCCAGCATTTT. This codes for CASSLTGFNQPQHF.

The chain has TRBV7-8 and TRBJ1-5; D gene unclear. The CDR3 spans 18 residues. In germline, CDR1 is SGHVS, CDR2 FQNEAQ. V lost 1 base and J 1 base, leaving 17 bases between the germline ends. CDR3: CASSLGALGPGSNQPQHF. CDR3 DNA sequence: TGTGCCAGCAGCTTAGGTGCATTAGGCCCGGGGAGCAATCAGCCCCAGCATTTT.

The rearrangement uses TRBV11-2 and TRBJ2-1; 7 bases fit TRBD1. The germline gives CDR1 SGHAT, CDR2 FQNNGV. J was trimmed by 7 bases and V by 7 bases; bases with no gene match: 10. This CDR3 contains 14 residues. This chain's CDR3 is CASTPTTGTNEQFF. The CDR3 nucleotides are TGTGCCAGCACTCCGACGACAGGGACAAATGAGCAGTTCTTC.

This rearrangement joins TRBV9 to TRBJ2-3, with TRBD2 as a possible D gene (6 bases). Looked up from germline, CDR1 is SGDLS and CDR2 is YYNGEE. V was pared by 4 bases and J by 1 base, with 19 bases between. The CDR3 contains 17 residues. The CDR3 sequence: CASSFLGGTPRTDTQYF. The CDR3 DNA sequence: TGTGCCAGCAGCTTTTTAGGCGGGACTCCGCGCACAGATACGCAGTATTTT. Full variable domain (missing parts from reference TRBV9 and TRBJ2-3): DSGVTQTPKHLITATGQRVTLRCSPRSGDLSVYWYQQSLDQGLQFLIQYYNGEERAKGNILERFSAQQFPDLHSELNLSSLELGDSALYFCASSFLGGTPRTDTQYFGPGTRLTVL.

This sequence joins TRBV29-1 and TRBJ2-5; 9 nucleotides align to TRBD1. CDR1 is SQVTM and CDR2 is ANQGSEA in the germline V gene. The CDR3 runs to 13 residues. J was trimmed by 4 bases and V by 6 bases; bases with no gene match: 6. In DNA, the CDR3 is TGCAGCGTGGCTACAGGGGGCCTAGAGACCCAGTACTTC. This codes for CSVATGGLETQYF.

The rearrangement uses TRBV7-8 and TRBJ2-7; 8 bases fit TRBD1. Trimming took 5 bases from V and 6 from J; bases not matched to a gene: 9. The length of the CDR3 is 14 residues. Germline loops: CDR1 SGHVS, CDR2 FQNEAQ. CDR3 nucleotides: TGTGCCAGCAGCCCCGGACAGGGTCCCCGCGAGCAGTACTTC. Protein: CASSPGQGPREQYF.

The chain has TRBV18 and TRBJ2-7, with TRBD1 matching over 10 bases. In germline, CDR1 is KGHSH, CDR2 LQKENI. This CDR3 region has 14 residues. V lost 4 bases to trimming and J lost 7 bases; unmatched junction nucleotides: 7. The CDR3 DNA sequence: TGTGCCAGCTCACGGGACAGGGGATGGGTGGAGCAGTACTTC. As protein: CASSRDRGWVEQYF.

J is TRBJ2-3 and V is TRBV11-2; D not resolved. V was shortened by 5 bases and J by 0 bases, with 6 bases between the two germline ends. Germline lookup yields CDR1 SGHAT and CDR2 FQNNGV. There are 13 residues in the CDR3. CDR3 nucleotides: TGTGCCAGCAGCCCGTTGAGCACAGATACGCAGTATTTT. This codes for CASSPLSTDTQYF.

The CDR3 DNA follows: TGTGCCAGCAGTCCACAGGGGGCGGGATGGACCGGGGAGCTGTTTTTT. It specifies CASSPQGAGWTGELFF. V is TRBV27 and J is TRBJ2-2; 9 nucleotides agree with TRBD1. CDR1 is MNHEY, CDR2 SMNVEV, per germline (reference sequence). J was trimmed by 5 bases and V by 5 bases; bases with no gene match: 9. The CDR3 is 16 residues long.

The rearrangement joins TRBV2 to TRBJ1-5; TRBD1 is a possible D gene (5 bases). The length of the CDR3 is 16 residues. Germline V lookup: CDR1 SNHLY, CDR2 FYNNEI. V shed 2 bases and J shed 4 bases, with 15 bases lying between them. DNA for the CDR3: TGTGCCAGCAGTGAAAGGAGTGGGGGAGGTAATCAGCCCCAGCATTTT. Amino acid sequence: CASSERSGGGNQPQHF. Drawing the rest from reference TRBV2 and TRBJ1-5, the complete variable domain is EPEVTQTPSHQVTQMGQEVILRCVPISNHLYFYWYRQILGQKVEFLVSFYNNEISEKSEIFDDQFSVERPDGSNFTLKIRSTKLEDSAMYFCASSERSGGGNQPQHFGDGTRLSIL.

The chain links TRBV5-1 to TRBJ2-5; 7 nucleotides match TRBD2. CDR1 is SGHRS and CDR2 is YFSETQ in the germline V gene. This CDR3 is built from 14 residues. Trimming cost V 2 bases and J 1 base; bases outside gene matches: 2. The chain's CDR3 is CASSFSGPQETQYF. The DNA of the CDR3 is TGCGCCAGCAGCTTTAGCGGGCCCCAAGAGACCCAGTACTTC.

The chain uses TRBV27 and TRBJ1-1; TRBD1 matches 12 bases. Germline V gene sequence: CDR1 MNHEY, CDR2 SMNVEV (reference sequence). Losses at the gene ends were 6 bases for V and 6 bases for J; bases not matched to a gene: 14. The CDR3 covers 17 residues. CDR3 DNA: TGTGCCAGCAGCGAAAGGGACAGGGGGCGCCGAGGGGCTGAAGCTTTCTTT. Its translation is CASSERDRGRRGAEAFF.